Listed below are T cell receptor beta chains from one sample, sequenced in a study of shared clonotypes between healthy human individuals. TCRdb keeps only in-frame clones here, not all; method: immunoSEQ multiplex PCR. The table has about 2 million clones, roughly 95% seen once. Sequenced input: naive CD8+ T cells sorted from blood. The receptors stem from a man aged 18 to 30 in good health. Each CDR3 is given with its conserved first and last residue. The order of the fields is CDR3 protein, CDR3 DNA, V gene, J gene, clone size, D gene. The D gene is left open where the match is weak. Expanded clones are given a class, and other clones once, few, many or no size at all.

CASRADTEAFF	TGTGCCAGTAGGGCGGACACTGAAGCTTTCTTT	TRBV19	TRBJ1-1	-	-
CSVEDQKGMREETQYF	TGCAGCGTTGAAGATCAGAAGGGGATGAGAGAAGAGACCCAGTACTTC	TRBV29-1	TRBJ2-5	-	-
CASSLAGIDNQPQHF	TGTGCCAGCAGTTTAGCAGGGATAGACAATCAGCCCCAGCATTTT	TRBV28	TRBJ1-5	-	-
CASTIIAGGGTDTQYF	TGTGCCAGCACCATTATAGCGGGGGGCGGCACAGATACGCAGTATTTT	TRBV11-1	TRBJ2-3	-	TRBD2
CASSLSWGARSYEQYF	TGTGCCAGCAGTTTATCATGGGGGGCGCGATCCTACGAGCAGTACTTC	TRBV27	TRBJ2-7	-	-
CASSLSDRSSGNTIYF	TGTGCCAGCAGCCTCTCAGACAGGAGCTCTGGAAACACCATATATTTT	TRBV7-9	TRBJ1-3	-	-
CASSFVTSGDTQYF	TGTGCCAGCAGCTTCGTCACGTCGGGGGATACGCAGTATTTT	TRBV11-2	TRBJ2-3	-	-
CASMVDRAYNEQFF	TGTGCCAGCATGGTGGACAGGGCCTACAATGAGCAGTTCTTC	TRBV5-4	TRBJ2-1	-	TRBD1
CATSSQQSTYEQYF	TGTGCCACCAGCAGCCAACAGAGCACGTACGAGCAGTACTTC	TRBV15	TRBJ2-7	-	-
CASSLVGAIPGGATDTQYF	TGCGCCAGCAGCTTGGTGGGGGCTATCCCGGGAGGGGCCACAGATACGCAGTATTTT	TRBV5-1	TRBJ2-3	-	TRBD2
CASSQDSGPGNTIYF	TGCGCCAGCAGCCAAGATTCAGGGCCCGGAAACACCATATATTTT	TRBV4-3	TRBJ1-3	-	-
CAISEVLIAGSYEQYF	TGTGCCATCAGTGAGGTCCTAATAGCGGGATCCTACGAGCAGTACTTC	TRBV10-3	TRBJ2-7	-	TRBD2
CASSQGSTGFVSPLHF	TGCGCCAGCAGCCAGGGATCGACAGGGTTCGTCTCACCCCTCCACTTT	TRBV4-1	TRBJ1-6	-	TRBD1
CASSPRWQYNSPLHF	TGTGCCAGTAGTCCCCGGTGGCAGTATAATTCACCCCTCCACTTT	TRBV19	TRBJ1-6	-	-
CSVEDGFGGAGGYTF	TGCAGCGTTGAAGATGGGTTCGGGGGCGCTGGTGGCTACACCTTC	TRBV29-1	TRBJ1-2	-	-
CASSVLLRPYEQYF	TGTGCCAGCAGCGTGTTACTCCGACCCTACGAGCAGTACTTC	TRBV21-1	TRBJ2-7	-	-
CASSSRTGGNNEQFF	TGCGCCAGCAGCTCTAGGACAGGGGGCAACAATGAGCAGTTCTTC	TRBV4-1	TRBJ2-1	-	TRBD1
CASSGKASYEQYF	TGTGCCAGCAGCGGTAAGGCCTCCTACGAGCAGTACTTC	TRBV7-9	TRBJ2-7	-	-
CASSQLQGGLYSYNSPLHF	TGCGCCAGCAGCCAACTTCAGGGTGGTCTATACTCCTATAATTCACCCCTCCACTTT	TRBV4-1	TRBJ1-6	-	-
CASSLGTPNLETQYF	TGTGCCAGCAGCTTGGGGACTCCCAATTTGGAGACCCAGTACTTC	TRBV5-6	TRBJ2-5	-	-
CASSLGFAEAFF	TGTGCCAGCAGCTTAGGTTTCGCTGAAGCTTTCTTT	TRBV13	TRBJ1-1	-	-
CSVSKPLQGVGEQYF	TGCAGCGTTTCGAAACCGCTGCAGGGGGTGGGGGAGCAGTACTTC	TRBV29-1	TRBJ2-7	once	TRBD1
CASSLPRDSNNEKLFF	TGCGCCAGCAGCTTGCCCAGGGATTCTAATAATGAAAAACTGTTTTTT	TRBV5-1	TRBJ1-4	-	-
CASRIQGGDTEAFF	TGTGCCAGTAGGATACAGGGCGGGGACACTGAAGCTTTCTTT	TRBV19	TRBJ1-1	-	-